The 10 T cell receptor beta chains below were found in one sample sequenced in a study of cytomegalovirus exposure and HLA in healthy donors. Only in-frame clones appear in the TCRdb table, and some are missing; sequencing was by immunoSEQ multiplex PCR. There are roughly 220,000 clones in the sample; over 70% occur only once, and about an eighth lies in the top ten. Sequenced input: PBMCs. The receptors stem from a woman in her twenties or thirties in good health and CMV-seropositive.

The CDR3 sequence is CASSVRRLAGVTGELFF. Written as DNA, the CDR3 is TGTGCCAGCAGCGTACGGCGACTAGCGGGAGTTACCGGGGAGCTGTTTTTT. The genes are TRBV14 and TRBJ2-2, with 12 nucleotides matching TRBD2. Losses at the gene ends were 5 bases for V and 5 bases for J; bases not matched to a gene: 9. This CDR3 is 17 amino acids long. Looked up from germline, CDR1 is SGHDN and CDR2 is FVKESK.

A single count supports this clone. V usage is TRBV29-1 and J usage is TRBJ1-1; D is ambiguous. The CDR3 extends over 15 amino acids. The germline V gene has CDR1 SQVTM and CDR2 ANQGSEA. V lost 0 bases, J lost 1 base, and 12 bases lay in between. CDR3 sequence: CSVEDNETPNTEAFF. The CDR3 DNA reads TGCAGCGTTGAAGATAACGAGACACCGAACACTGAAGCTTTCTTT.

The chain is built from TRBV7-8 and TRBJ2-7; 11 bases agree with TRBD2. The CDR3 covers 15 residues. Trimming removed 5 bases from V and 2 bases from J; junction bases left unmatched: 5. From germline, CDR1 is SGHVS and CDR2 FQNEAQ. The CDR3 DNA follows: TGTGCCAGCAGCCCCCGGACTAGCGGGCCCTACGAGCAGTACTTC. This gives the protein CASSPRTSGPYEQYF.

The CDR3 is CARTQDSAYGYTF. CDR3 nucleotide sequence: TGTGCCCGTACACAGGACAGCGCTTATGGCTACACCTTC. The chain couples TRBV30 to TRBJ1-2, with a possible D match to TRBD1 (6 bases). V was cut by 8 bases and J by 5 bases, with 18 bases left in between. Germline CDR1 is GTSNPN and CDR2 is SVGIG (reference sequence). There are 13 residues in the CDR3.

This chain links TRBV15 with TRBJ1-3, with D unresolved. The CDR3 totals 13 residues. CDR1 is LNHNV, CDR2 YYDKDF, per germline (reference sequence). Deletions cut 3 bases from V and 3 bases from J, with 6 bases between. DNA for the CDR3: TGTGCCACCAGCAGGGGAGGTGGAAACACCATATATTTT. It is translated as CATSRGGGNTIYF.

This clone came up once. CDR3 sequence reads: CASRQNYRGDYNEQFF. CDR3 coding DNA: TGCGCCAGCAGGCAAAATTACAGGGGGGACTACAATGAGCAGTTCTTC. This chain joins TRBV4-1 and TRBJ2-1; 8 bases agree with TRBD1. The germline CDR1 and CDR2 sequences are MGHRA and YSYEKL. V lost 6 bases and J lost 3; bases outside the gene matches: 10. The CDR3 loop spans 16 amino acids.

V gene TRBV30 combines with J gene TRBJ1-1; 7 bases map to TRBD1. V lost 5 bases, J lost 0 bases, and 6 bases stayed unmatched. The CDR3 loop spans 14 amino acids. Germline V lookup: CDR1 GTSNPN, CDR2 SVGIG (reference sequence). This chain's CDR3 is CAWATGTVNTEAFF. In DNA form, the CDR3 reads TGTGCCTGGGCGACCGGGACAGTGAACACTGAAGCTTTCTTT.

The genes are TRBV6-1 and TRBJ2-7, with D perhaps matching TRBD1 (5 bases). There are 12 residues in the CDR3. Looked up from germline, CDR1 is MNHNS and CDR2 is SASEGT. The V gene lost 6 bases and the J gene lost 5 bases, with 11 bases spanning the gap. The CDR3 bases are TGTGCCAGCAGGGCCAGGGTCCACGAGCAGTACTTC. Translating gives CASRARVHEQYF.

The chain has TRBV2 and TRBJ2-7; weak D call: TRBD2 (5 bases). Germline CDR1 and CDR2: SNHLY and FYNNEI. V lost 1 base and J 2 bases, leaving 12 bases between the germline ends. The CDR3 consists of 15 residues. CDR3 nucleotides: TGTGCCAGCAGTGAAGTCGGGATACTGACCTACGAGCAGTACTTC. Protein sequence: CASSEVGILTYEQYF.

The V and J genes are TRBV18 and TRBJ2-5; weak D call: TRBD1 (6 bases). The CDR3 is 17 amino acids. V was cut by 1 base and J by 1 base, with 16 bases left in between. Germline values: CDR1 KGHSH, CDR2 LQKENI. CDR3 sequence: CASSPRDKITAQETQYF. The CDR3 region has the DNA TGTGCCAGCTCACCACGGGACAAAATTACAGCCCAAGAGACCCAGTACTTC.